This T cell receptor (beta chain) was obtained from a study of immune evolution from preneoplasia to lung adenocarcinoma. Points from the study as a whole: Later-stage lesions seemingly showed higher T cell density and diversity than normal lung.

TCRdb's table, derived via immunoSEQ multiplex PCR, lists solely in-frame clones and lacks some. Of about 8,000 clones listed, more than 70% were seen once; the top ten hold 6% to 7.5%. Details on this clone: What it recognizes is unknown.

V lost 0 bases and J lost 2, with 9 bases in between. The CDR3 covers 14 residues. The germline V gene encodes CDR1 SGDLS and CDR2 YYNGEE. Resections took place in Japan or China from about 2014 to 2017. Histologic diagnosis was independently verified by two lung pathologists. The specimen was FFPE adjacent normal lung tissue. The chain has TRBV9 and TRBJ2-7, with D uncertain. The sequence derives from a person aged 65-85 years with lung adenocarcinoma. The CDR3 sequence: CASSVDPGAYEQYF. The CDR3 bases are TGTGCCAGCAGCGTAGACCCTGGGGCCTACGAGCAGTACTTC.